This paragraph covers one T cell receptor (beta chain) sequence. These data come from a study of memory CD4+ T cells and cytomegalovirus serostatus. Study-wide context: This sample comes from healthy Belgian adults, several CMV seropositive, 24 seronegative.

The sort gate was single viable CD3+CD4+CD8-CD45RO+ cells for memory CD4+ T cells. This CDR3 has 14 amino acids. Germline V gene sequence: CDR1 SQVTM, CDR2 ANQGSEA. V lost 5 bases, J lost 0 bases, and 10 bases lay in between. TCRdb's copy holds only in-frame clones and misses some; the assay was immunoSEQ multiplex PCR. The top ten clones hold around 1.2% of a sample with approximately 51,000 clones, about 74% of them seen once. V is TRBV29-1 and J is TRBJ1-4; D is ambiguous. Source material: memory CD4+ T cells from blood. This TCR derives from an adult in good health and CMV-seropositive. The CDR3 DNA reads TGCAGCGTTACTACCGACGCAACTAATGAAAAACTGTTTTTT. This encodes CSVTTDATNEKLFF.